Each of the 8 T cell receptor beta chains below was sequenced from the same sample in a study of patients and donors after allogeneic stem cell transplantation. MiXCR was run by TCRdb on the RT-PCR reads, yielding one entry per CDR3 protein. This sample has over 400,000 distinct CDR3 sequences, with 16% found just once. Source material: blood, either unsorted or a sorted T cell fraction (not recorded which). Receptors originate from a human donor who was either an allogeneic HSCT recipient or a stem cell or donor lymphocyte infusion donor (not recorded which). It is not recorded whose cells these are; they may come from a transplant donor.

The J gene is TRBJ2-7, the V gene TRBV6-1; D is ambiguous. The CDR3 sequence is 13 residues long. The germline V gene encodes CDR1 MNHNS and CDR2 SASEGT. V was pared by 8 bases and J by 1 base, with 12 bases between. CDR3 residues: CASSPWLSYEQYF. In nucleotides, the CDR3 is TGTGCCAGCTCACCATGGCTGTCCTACGAGCAGTACTTC.

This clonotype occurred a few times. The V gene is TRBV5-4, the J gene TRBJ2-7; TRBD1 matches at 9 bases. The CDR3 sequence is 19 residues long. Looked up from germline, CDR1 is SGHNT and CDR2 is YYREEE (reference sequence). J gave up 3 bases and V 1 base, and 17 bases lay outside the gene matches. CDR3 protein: CASSLNHRGPPPLGYEQYF. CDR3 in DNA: TGTGCCAGCAGCTTGAATCACAGGGGGCCCCCCCCTCTCGGCTACGAGCAGTACTTC.

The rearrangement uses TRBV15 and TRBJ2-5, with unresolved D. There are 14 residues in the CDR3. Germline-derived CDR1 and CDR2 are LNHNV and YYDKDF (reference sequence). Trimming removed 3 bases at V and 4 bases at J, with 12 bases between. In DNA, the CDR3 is TGTGCCACCAGCAGGCCCTCCCATGCAGAGACCCAGTACTTC. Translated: CATSRPSHAETQYF.

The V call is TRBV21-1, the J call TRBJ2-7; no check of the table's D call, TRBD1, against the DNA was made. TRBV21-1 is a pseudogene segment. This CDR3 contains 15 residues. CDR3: CASRPYSGTDYEQYF. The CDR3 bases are TGTGCCAGCAGGCCTTACTCCGGGACAGACTACGAGCAGTACTTC.

The CDR3 loop reads CASSPYGQGRGGYTF. The CDR3 nucleotides are TGTGCCAGCAGCCCATATGGACAGGGGCGTGGTGGCTACACCTTC. This chain joins TRBV11-3 and TRBJ1-2; 9 positions match TRBD1. The CDR3 is 15 residues long. V trimming: 5 bases; J trimming: 7 bases; junction bases outside the gene matches: 11. Per the germline V gene, CDR1 is SGHNT and CDR2 is YENEEA.

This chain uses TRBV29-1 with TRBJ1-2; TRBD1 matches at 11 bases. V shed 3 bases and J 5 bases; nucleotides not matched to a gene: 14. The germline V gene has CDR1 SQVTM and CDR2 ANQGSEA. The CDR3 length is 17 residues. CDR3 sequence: CSVEKFWDRGFRYGYTF. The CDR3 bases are TGCAGCGTTGAGAAATTTTGGGACAGGGGGTTTCGATATGGCTACACCTTC.

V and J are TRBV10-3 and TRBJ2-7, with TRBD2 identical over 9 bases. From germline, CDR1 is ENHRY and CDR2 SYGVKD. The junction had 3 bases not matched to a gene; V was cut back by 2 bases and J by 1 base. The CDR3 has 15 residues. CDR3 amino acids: CAISEGGRESYEQYF. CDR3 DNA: TGTGCCATCAGTGAGGGCGGGAGGGAATCCTACGAGCAGTACTTC.

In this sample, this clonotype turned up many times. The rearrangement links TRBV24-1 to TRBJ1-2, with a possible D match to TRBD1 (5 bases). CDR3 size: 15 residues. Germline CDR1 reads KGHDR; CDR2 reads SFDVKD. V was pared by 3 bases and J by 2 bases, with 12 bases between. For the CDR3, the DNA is TGTGCCACCAGTGATGGTTCCAAGGGGAACTATGGCTACACCTTC. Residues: CATSDGSKGNYGYTF.